The TCR beta chain under discussion was sequenced for a study of blood T cell repertoires in COVID-19. Study-level background: The cDNA or gDNA used as material had been derived from T cells, B-cell-depleted T cells, or PBMCs.

Participants were aged roughly 18 to 90 years, lived in around 25 US areas, and enrolled virtually. Authors' analysis steps: Nucleated cell counts were estimated from reference gene primer amplification. Data came from immunoSEQ multiplex PCR; TCRdb stores just in-frame clones and leaves some out. Clonal size and the V and J genes are those of that table, whereas D and trimming came from the DNA. The sample lists roughly 200,000 clones, around 85% occurring once. The CDR3 has 15 amino acids. Germline CDR1 and CDR2: MGHRA and YSYEKL. V was clipped by 0 bases and J by 1 base, with 9 bases between them. The sequence came from a man between 40 and 49 years old who had recovered from COVID-19. The genes are TRBV4-1 and TRBJ2-5, with D possibly being TRBD2 (5 bases). Input material: PBMCs or T cells enriched from blood (not recorded which). The CDR3 coding sequence is TGCGCCAGCAGCCAAGATCCCGGAGGCCAAGAGACCCAGTACTTC. It specifies CASSQDPGGQETQYF.